The source of this T cell receptor (beta chain) is a study of CD8 T cells in Susac syndrome. Findings and caveats of the study: As acknowledged by the study, its TCR sequencing and HLA analysis included a relatively small number of individuals.

Germline-derived CDR1 and CDR2 are WSHSY and SAAADI. V shed 4 bases and J shed 0 bases, with 16 bases lying between them. The CDR3 runs to 17 residues. The RNA, about 0.45 to 1 ug, was put through reverse transcription using random hexamers. With immunoSEQ multiplex PCR, TCR beta CDR3 was amplified across 54 Vbeta and 13 Jbeta. TCRdb independently ran MiXCR on the immunoSEQ multiplex PCR reads; one entry per CDR3 protein. The data show 120,000 or so distinct CDR3 sequences, around 94% seen once. Turning to this clonotype: Its target is not known.

From blood CD8+ and CD4+ T cells, the TCR beta chain was sequenced. FACS enriched CD8+ TEMRA cells, while bulk CD8+ and CD4+ were negatively isolated. This sequence originates from a human donor in good health. The chain couples TRBV10-2 to TRBJ2-1; D unresolved. The sample taken for sequencing was CD4+ T cells from PBMCs. Here the CDR3 reads CASSVGSARTSYNEQFF. Written as DNA, the CDR3 is TGCGCCAGCAGTGTGGGGTCCGCTCGAACCTCCTACAATGAGCAGTTCTTC.